These T cell receptor beta chains were read from a single sample in a study of technical replicates of blood from a handful of donors. The protocol was immunoSEQ multiplex PCR, while the TCRdb copy is restricted to in-frame clones and leaves out a portion. Of about 100,000 clones in the sample, approximately 94% were seen once. The specimen was T cells isolated from PBMCs. The receptors shown here come from a human donor in good health. The CDR3 runs from the conserved cysteine through the conserved F or W. Each record gives: clone size, D gene, J gene, V gene, CDR3 DNA, CDR3 protein. D genes are given only for firm matches. Where a row states a size, it is once, few, many or the class of an expanded clone; other rows omit it.

>.|.|TRBJ2-7|TRBV11-3
TGTGCCAGCAGCTCCACAGGGCCGGGGGAGCAGTACTTC
CASSSTGPGEQYF
>.|.|TRBJ1-6|TRBV7-9
TGTGCCAGCAGCGGCTCGCAGAATTCACCCCTCCACTTT
CASSGSQNSPLHF
>.|.|TRBJ1-3|TRBV14
TGTGCCAGCAGCCTAAACGACAGAGGAAACACCATATATTTT
CASSLNDRGNTIYF
>.|.|TRBJ1-4|TRBV10-3
TGTGCCATCAGTGAGTCGTTGGGGAGACCGGCCCGGGCAACTAATGAAAAACTGTTTTTT
CAISESLGRPARATNEKLFF
>.|TRBD1|TRBJ1-1|TRBV18
TGTGCCAGCTCAACCCGACAGGGTTGGTCTGAAGCTTTCTTT
CASSTRQGWSEAFF
>.|.|TRBJ2-7|TRBV29-1
TGCAGCGTTGATGGGAGAGACCTCTCCTCTCCCTACGAGCAGTACTTC
CSVDGRDLSSPYEQYF
>few|.|TRBJ2-7|TRBV21-1
TGTGCCAGCAGCGCCGACAGGTTCTACGAGCAGTACTTC
CASSADRFYEQYF
>.|.|TRBJ2-2|TRBV28
TGTGCCACGCTAGGCGGGCGTCTGAACCCCTCGAACACCGGGGAGCTGTTTTTT
CATLGGRLNPSNTGELFF
>.|TRBD1|TRBJ2-7|TRBV27
TGTGCCAGCACCCGGACAGGGGCGAGGTACGAGCAGTACTTC
CASTRTGARYEQYF
>.|TRBD1|TRBJ1-4|TRBV6-1
TGTGCCAGCAGTGAATTTCCGACAGGGGGTTCGGGTGAAAAACTGTTTTTT
CASSEFPTGGSGEKLFF
>.|TRBD1|TRBJ2-5|TRBV5-5
TGTGCCAGCAGCTTTAGGGACAGAGAGGTAGAGACCCAGTACTTC
CASSFRDREVETQYF
>.|.|TRBJ1-1|TRBV5-1
TGCGCCAGCAGCTTGGTTCAGTTAAACAGGAGGAACACTGAAGCTTTCTTT
CASSLVQLNRRNTEAFF
>.|TRBD1|TRBJ2-3|TRBV29-1
TGCAGCGACATGCTGGACAGGGCTTTAAATACGCAGTATTTT
CSDMLDRALNTQYF
>.|TRBD2|TRBJ2-7|TRBV6-5
TGTGCCAGCAGTTACTACCGACTAGCGGGATTACGCGAGCAGTACTTC
CASSYYRLAGLREQYF
>.|.|TRBJ1-5|TRBV27
TGTGCCAGCAGTTTATGGGGGCCGTATCAGCCCCAGCATTTT
CASSLWGPYQPQHF
>.|TRBD2|TRBJ2-3|TRBV11-2
TGTGCCAGCAGCTCCTTAGCGGGAGGGCTAGATACGCAGTATTTT
CASSSLAGGLDTQYF
>.|TRBD2|TRBJ2-1|TRBV4-1
TGCGCCAGCAGCCAAAGCTCGCCCGGGGGGGGCTACAATGAGCAGTTCTTC
CASSQSSPGGGYNEQFF
>once|.|TRBJ2-6|TRBV4-1
TGCGCCAGCAGCCAGGACCGACAGGCTCAGCGCAACGTCCTGACTTTC
CASSQDRQAQRNVLTF
>.|.|TRBJ1-1|TRBV6-5
TGTGCCAGCAACCAAGGGGCTGGAATGGTCTCTGAAGCTTTCTTT
CASNQGAGMVSEAFF
>.|.|TRBJ1-2|TRBV21-1
TGTGCCAGCAGCAAAAGAAGAGATCCTCGACAGCGACCTTATGGCTACACCTTC
CASSKRRDPRQRPYGYTF
>.|TRBD1|TRBJ1-2|TRBV9
TGTGCCAGCAGCGCCGGGACAGGCTATGGCTACACCTTC
CASSAGTGYGYTF
>.|TRBD1|TRBJ1-1|TRBV6-1
TGTGCCAGCACCCCGGGTGGGACAGGGAAGGCTTTCTTT
CASTPGGTGKAFF